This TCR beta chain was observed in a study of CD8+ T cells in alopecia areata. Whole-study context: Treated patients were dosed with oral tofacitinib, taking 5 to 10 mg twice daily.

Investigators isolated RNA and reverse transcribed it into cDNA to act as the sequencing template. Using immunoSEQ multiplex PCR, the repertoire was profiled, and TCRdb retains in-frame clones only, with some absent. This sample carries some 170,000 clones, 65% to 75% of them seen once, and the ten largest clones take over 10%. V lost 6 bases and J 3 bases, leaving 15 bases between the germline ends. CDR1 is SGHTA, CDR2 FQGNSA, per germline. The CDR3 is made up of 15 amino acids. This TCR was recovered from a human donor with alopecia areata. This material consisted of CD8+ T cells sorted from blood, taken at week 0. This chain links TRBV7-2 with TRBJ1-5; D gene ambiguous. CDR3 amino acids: CASSRLATDNQPQHF. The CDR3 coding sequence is TGTGCCAGCAGTAGGCTTGCTACAGACAATCAGCCCCAGCATTTT. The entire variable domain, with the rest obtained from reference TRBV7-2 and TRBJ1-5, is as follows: GAGVSQSPSNKVTEKGKDVELRCDPISGHTALYWYRQSLGQGLEFLIYFQGNSAPDKSGLPSDRFSAERTGGSVSTLTIQRTQQEDSAVYLCASSRLATDNQPQHFGDGTRLSIL.